A single sample gave rise to the 21 T cell receptor beta chains below, sequenced in a study of blood T cell repertoires in COVID-19. TCRdb's copy holds only in-frame clones and misses some; the assay was immunoSEQ multiplex PCR. The profile shows 150,000 to 200,000 clones, 80% to 90% of them singletons. Sequencing used peripheral blood. The source of these receptors is a woman of 80 years or more with COVID-19, enrolled during active disease.

This chain joins TRBV7-9 and TRBJ1-1, with D possibly being TRBD1 (5 bases). V was pared by 5 bases and J by 1 base, with 14 bases between. Looked up from germline, CDR1 is SEHNR and CDR2 is FQNEAQ (reference sequence). The CDR3 totals 15 residues. The CDR3 reads CASSTSDRKNTEAFF. CDR3 coding DNA: TGTGCCAGCAGCACCAGCGACAGAAAGAACACTGAAGCTTTCTTT.

The chain is built from TRBV4-3 and TRBJ1-1, with D perhaps TRBD1 (5 bases). Germline-derived CDR1 and CDR2 are LGHNA and YSLEER. The CDR3 contains 15 residues. Trimming cost V 3 bases and J 4 bases, with 15 bases left between them. CDR3 sequence (DNA): TGCGCCAGCAGCCAGGGGCCGGTCGGGAGCACTGAAGCTTTCTTT. It codes for CASSQGPVGSTEAFF.

CDR3: CASSQDPEAGEETQYF. The CDR3 DNA sequence: TGTGCCAGCAGCCAAGATCCCGAAGCGGGGGAGGAGACCCAGTACTTC. This chain uses TRBV4-2 with TRBJ2-5; 8 positions agree with TRBD2. The trim removed 0 bases at V and 5 bases at J, leaving 8 bases unmatched. The germline V gene encodes CDR1 LGHNA and CDR2 YNFKEQ. This CDR3 comprises 16 residues.

The V and J genes are TRBV19 and TRBJ1-1; no firm D call. CDR1 is LNHDA, CDR2 SQIVND, per germline (reference sequence). V was pared by 3 bases and J by 5 bases, with 10 bases between. The CDR3 sequence is 13 residues long. The CDR3 is CASSMGWETEAFF. The CDR3 DNA is TGTGCCAGTAGTATGGGATGGGAGACTGAAGCTTTCTTT.

V usage is TRBV19 and J usage is TRBJ1-1; 8 nucleotides line up with TRBD1. The CDR3 contains 16 residues. The V gene end was trimmed by 7 bases and the J gene end by 5 bases; junction bases not matched to a gene: 15. Germline V gives CDR1 LNHDA, CDR2 SQIVND (reference sequence). CDR3: CASTARAATGGTEAFF. The DNA of the CDR3 is TGTGCCAGTACCGCCCGGGCCGCCACAGGGGGGACTGAAGCTTTCTTT.

This chain links TRBV7-6 with TRBJ1-2, with 7 bases lining up with TRBD1. CDR1 and CDR2 from the germline V gene are SGHVS and FNYEAQ. The CDR3 extends over 15 amino acids. Losses at the gene ends were 5 bases for V and 0 bases for J; bases not matched to a gene: 6. The CDR3 DNA sequence: TGTGCCAGCAGCCCCGGACAGGAGACTAACTATGGCTACACCTTC. Its translation is CASSPGQETNYGYTF. Based on the CDR3 plus reference TRBV7-6 and TRBJ1-2, the full variable domain is GAGVSQSPRYKVTKRGQDVALRCDPISGHVSLYWYRQALGQGPEFLTYFNYEAQQDKSGLPNDRFSAERPEGSISTLTIQRTEQRDSAMYRCASSPGQETNYGYTFGSGTRLTVV.

This clone showed up just once. The CDR3 loop is CASSITGYQETQYF. The DNA of the CDR3 is TGTGCCAGCAGTATCACAGGTTACCAAGAGACCCAGTACTTC. This chain uses TRBV2 with TRBJ2-5, with D possibly TRBD1 on 5 matching bases. V lost 5 bases to trimming and J lost 0 bases, with 10 bases between them. CDR3 size: 14 residues. Germline V gene sequence: CDR1 SNHLY, CDR2 FYNNEI.

CDR3 region: CASSSRTSGVEQYF. In DNA form, the CDR3 reads TGTGCCAGTAGTTCTAGGACTAGCGGGGTTGAGCAGTACTTC. J is TRBJ2-7 and V is TRBV19, with 12 bases that match TRBD2. V dropped 5 bases and J dropped 7; count of bases not matched to a gene: 6. CDR1 is LNHDA, CDR2 SQIVND, per germline (reference sequence). The CDR3 consists of 14 residues.

This clone came up a few times. The chain has TRBV14 and TRBJ1-2; possible D gene TRBD1, 5 bases. This CDR3 has 13 residues. The ends were cut back, 1 base at V and 4 bases at J, with 7 bases in the middle. Germline CDR1 SGHDN, CDR2 FVKESK. The CDR3 nucleotides read TGTGCCAGCAGCCAAGGACAGACCTATGGCTACACCTTC. Residues: CASSQGQTYGYTF.

The chain carries TRBV5-1 and TRBJ2-1, with 10 positions matching TRBD1. The V gene end was trimmed by 3 bases and the J gene end by 6 bases; junction bases not matched to a gene: 3. Germline loops: CDR1 SGHRS, CDR2 YFSETQ. The CDR3 contains 14 residues. CDR3 bases: TGCGCCAGCAGCTCCGGACAGGGGGTCAATGAGCAGTTCTTC. Translating gives CASSSGQGVNEQFF.

This rearrangement joins TRBV5-1 to TRBJ1-1, with D maybe TRBD1 (5 bases). The CDR3 runs 15 residues. Trimming removed 6 bases at V and 0 bases at J, with 15 bases between. Germline CDR1 reads SGHRS; CDR2 reads YFSETQ. The CDR3 sequence is CASMYSGGMNTEAFF. DNA of the CDR3: TGCGCCAGCATGTACTCTGGGGGGATGAACACTGAAGCTTTCTTT. Using reference TRBV5-1 and TRBJ1-1 for the parts outside the CDR3, the full variable domain is KAGVTQTPRYLIKTRGQQVTLSCSPISGHRSVSWYQQTPGQGLQFLFEYFSETQRNKGNFPGRFSGRQFSNSRSEMNVSTLELGDSALYLCASMYSGGMNTEAFFGQGTRLTVV.

The V call is TRBV27, the J call TRBJ2-1; 12 bases fit TRBD2. The CDR3 sequence is 18 residues long. Germline V CDR1 and CDR2: MNHEY, SMNVEV (reference sequence). V lost 8 bases to trimming and J lost 0 bases; unmatched junction nucleotides: 11. CDR3 protein: CASRLTSGRGSSYNEQFF. The CDR3 DNA sequence: TGTGCCAGCCGCCTGACTAGCGGGAGAGGGAGCTCCTACAATGAGCAGTTCTTC.

This clone was found a few times. Here the CDR3 DNA reads TGTGCCAGCAGTAGCCTTGGGGCTAGCTCCTACAATGAGCAGTTCTTC. It specifies CASSSLGASSYNEQFF. The rearrangement uses TRBV28 and TRBJ2-1; possible D gene TRBD1, 5 bases. The CDR3 loop spans 16 amino acids. The germline V gene has CDR1 MDHEN and CDR2 SYDVKM. With 5 bases removed from V and 0 bases from J, the gap between germline ends came to 14 bases.

J is TRBJ2-2 and V is TRBV15, with TRBD2 identical over 9 bases. Germline values: CDR1 LNHNV, CDR2 YYDKDF (reference sequence). V was clipped by 1 base and J by 4 bases; unmatched bases: 4. This CDR3 is 16 amino acids long. CDR3 DNA sequence: TGTGCCACCAGCAGAGCCCCACTAGCGGGCACCGGGGAGCTGTTTTTT. Translated, it gives CATSRAPLAGTGELFF.

This sequence joins TRBV3-1 (or the pseudogene TRBV3-2) and TRBJ1-1; 9 nucleotides agree with TRBD1. The trim removed 3 bases at V and 0 bases at J, leaving 5 bases unmatched. The CDR3 spans 16 residues. Germline-derived CDR1 and CDR2 are LGHDT and YNNKEL (reference sequence). CDR3 protein: CASSHRTGVMNTEAFF. In DNA, the CDR3 is TGTGCCAGCAGCCATAGGACAGGGGTCATGAACACTGAAGCTTTCTTT.

The V and J genes are TRBV7-2 and TRBJ1-2; no clear D. Germline V lookup: CDR1 SGHTA, CDR2 FQGNSA. Trimming left V 0 bases short and J 5 bases short, with 16 bases between. The length of the CDR3 is 16 residues. Written as DNA, the CDR3 is TGTGCCAGCAGCTTAGCCACAGCCCTATCCGTATATGGCTACACCTTC. Translating gives CASSLATALSVYGYTF.

J is TRBJ1-2 and V is TRBV21-1. TRBV21-1 represents a pseudogene. The CDR3 loop spans 15 amino acids. CDR3 in DNA: TGTGCCAGCAGCAAACATCCGGGAAAGGGCTATGGCTACACCTTC. Its protein is CASSKHPGKGYGYTF.

The chain employs TRBV28 and TRBJ1-4, with D maybe TRBD1 (5 bases). The germline V gene encodes CDR1 MDHEN and CDR2 SYDVKM. The CDR3 is 17 residues long. Trimming shortened V by 5 bases and J by 0 bases, and 16 bases separated the two germline ends. CDR3 residues: CASSLPAGRATNEKLFF. CDR3 DNA sequence: TGTGCCAGCAGTCTCCCCGCGGGGCGGGCAACTAATGAAAAACTGTTTTTT. The complete variable domain, with remaining parts taken from reference TRBV28 and TRBJ1-4, reads DVKVTQSSRYLVKRTGEKVFLECVQDMDHENMFWYRQDPGLGLRLIYFSYDVKMKEKGDIPEGYSVSREKKERFSLILESASTNQTSMYLCASSLPAGRATNEKLFFGSGTQLSVL.

In this sample, this clone turned up once. V is TRBV13 and J is TRBJ2-7, with D possibly TRBD1 on 5 matching bases. This CDR3 has 16 residues. V was clipped by 0 bases and J by 0 bases, with 12 bases between them. Germline V gene data show CDR1 as PRHDT and CDR2 as FYEKMQ (reference sequence). The CDR3 protein is CASSLGGLGNSYEQYF. Here the CDR3 DNA reads TGTGCCAGCAGCTTAGGGGGGCTGGGGAACTCCTACGAGCAGTACTTC.

V and J are TRBV9 and TRBJ2-6; 9 bases match TRBD1. Germline trimming cut 4 bases from V and 4 bases from J; bases unmatched to any gene: 3. Looked up from germline, CDR1 is SGDLS and CDR2 is YYNGEE. The CDR3 is made up of 15 amino acids. For the CDR3, the DNA is TGTGCCAGCAGCCGGACAGGGGCCGGGGCCAACGTCCTGACTTTC. This sequence encodes CASSRTGAGANVLTF.

On this clone itself: The sample carries other DNA sequences with the same CDR3. The chain joins TRBV29-1 to TRBJ2-3, with TRBD1 matching over 9 bases. Germline CDR1 and CDR2: SQVTM and ANQGSEA. V shed 5 bases and J 4 bases; nucleotides not matched to a gene: 1. The CDR3 runs 12 residues. Here the CDR3 reads CSVRQGADTQYF. CDR3 coding DNA: TGCAGCGTTAGACAGGGGGCAGATACGCAGTATTTT.